The 20 T cell receptor beta chains below were found in one sample sequenced in a study of T cells in Graves' hyperthyroidism and ophthalmopathy. Amplification of TCR beta CDR3 regions used RNA as the template. A set of HTBI primers served as the primers for a first-round RT-PCR of the TCR CDR3. TCRdb processed the multiplex PCR reads anew with MiXCR; each CDR3 protein has one entry. Seen here are fewer than 650,000 distinct CDR3 sequences, 14% observed once, and the top ten hold approximately 15%. Sequencing input: blood. These TCRs come from a woman in her thirties or forties with Graves' hyperthyroidism.

This clonotype was seen at least ten times. The CDR3, as DNA: TGTGCCAGCAGTTACGGGACTAGCGGGAGTTACTATACGCAGTATTTT. Its translation is CASSYGTSGSYYTQYF. The rearrangement links TRBV12-3 or TRBV12-4 to TRBJ2-3, with 14 bases fitting TRBD2. V lost 4 bases and J lost 7; bases outside the gene matches: 7. This CDR3 is 16 amino acids long.

In its sample, this clonotype was seen many times. J is TRBJ1-1 and V is TRBV2; weak D call: TRBD1 (6 bases). The germline V gene encodes CDR1 SNHLY and CDR2 FYNNEI. V lost 7 bases, J lost 0 bases, and 18 bases lay in between. The CDR3 totals 16 residues. The CDR3 sequence: CASTVRGGPMNTEAFF. CDR3 nucleotide sequence: TGTGCCAGCACCGTCAGGGGAGGTCCCATGAACACTGAAGCTTTCTTT.

This clonotype appeared many times. The chain carries TRBV28 and TRBJ1-2; 12 nucleotides line up with TRBD1. V was pared by 7 bases and J by 6 bases, with 15 bases of the junction left unmatched. Germline V lookup: CDR1 MDHEN, CDR2 SYDVKM. This CDR3 is 17 amino acids long. The CDR3 DNA sequence: TGTGCCAGCACGGAGGCGGGACAGGGGGCTTCTAGGGATGGCTACACCTTC. Protein: CASTEAGQGASRDGYTF.

This clonotype was counted many times. The rearrangement links TRBV3-1 to TRBJ1-5; 7 bases map to TRBD1. V was clipped by 0 bases and J by 7 bases; unmatched bases: 3. Germline-derived CDR1 and CDR2 are LGHDT and YNNKEL (reference sequence). The CDR3 sequence is 14 residues long. CDR3 loop: CASSQDRGLQPQHF. The CDR3 region has the DNA TGTGCCAGCAGCCAAGATAGGGGGCTGCAGCCCCAGCATTTT. The variable domain in full, with the rest retrieved from reference TRBV3-1 and TRBJ1-5, is DTAVSQTPKYLVTQMGNDKSIKCEQNLGHDTMYWYKQDSKKFLKIMFSYNNKELIINETVPNRFSPKSPDKAHLNLHINSLELGDSAVYFCASSQDRGLQPQHFGDGTRLSIL.

V is TRBV27 and J is TRBJ1-1; D is unclear. The CDR3 totals 16 residues. The V end was cut by 1 base, the J end by 4 bases, with 16 bases between. CDR1 and CDR2 (germline): MNHEY, SMNVEV (reference sequence). The CDR3 sequence is CASSLYLQGFSTEAFF. CDR3 DNA sequence: TGTGCCAGCAGTTTATACCTTCAAGGATTTTCCACTGAAGCTTTCTTT.

This clonotype has a single count. This may come from a read error, since a much larger clone is one base off. V gene TRBV12-3 or TRBV12-4 combines with J gene TRBJ2-7; D call uncertain. Deletions cut 6 bases from V and 7 bases from J, with 19 bases between. This CDR3 has 14 residues. The CDR3 here is CASRLSGRYNEQYF. The CDR3 nucleotides read TGTGCCAGCAGGTTAAGTGGGCGGTACAATGAGCAGTACTTC.

The chain carries TRBV4-1 and TRBJ2-7; D may match TRBD1 or TRBD2 (6 bases each). Germline V gene lookup returns CDR1 MGHRA and CDR2 YSYEKL. Trimming left V 0 bases short and J 3 bases short, with 15 bases between. This CDR3 is built from 16 residues. This chain's CDR3 is CASSQDPGARGYEQYF. In nucleotides, the CDR3 is TGCGCCAGCAGCCAAGATCCGGGGGCAAGGGGCTACGAGCAGTACTTC.

V gene TRBV9 combines with J gene TRBJ2-1, with D possibly called TRBD1 or TRBD2 (5 bases each). V was cut by 4 bases and J by 10 bases, with 15 bases left in between. CDR1 and CDR2 (germline): SGDLS, YYNGEE. CDR3 length: 13 residues. This chain's CDR3 is CASSNGIQGEQFF. CDR3 DNA sequence: TGTGCCAGCAGCAACGGGATTCAGGGAGAGCAGTTCTTC.

This clonotype has a count of ten or more. This chain connects TRBV5-1 to TRBJ1-1, with a tentative D call TRBD1 (6 bases). The germline V gene has CDR1 SGHRS and CDR2 YFSETQ. This CDR3 has 15 amino acids. Trimming removed 0 bases at V and 0 bases at J, with 9 bases between. Here the CDR3 DNA reads TGCGCCAGCAGCTTGGGGGGGCGGATGAACACTGAAGCTTTCTTT. Its protein is CASSLGGRMNTEAFF.

On this clonotype: This clone may be a read error of a much larger clone one base away. This chain connects TRBV28 to TRBJ2-1; no firm D call. The CDR3 is 11 residues long. The V end lost 8 bases, the J end lost 9 bases, and 11 bases lay between the germline ends. Germline CDR1 MDHEN, CDR2 SYDVKM. The CDR3 DNA sequence: TGTGCCAGCTTATACAAGATTGAGCAGTTCTTC. Amino acid sequence: CASLYKIEQFF.

The sample holds many counts of this clonotype. The V and J genes are TRBV12-3 or TRBV12-4 and TRBJ1-4, with D unresolved. V lost 5 bases and J lost 12, with 22 bases in between. The CDR3 has 15 amino acids. This CDR3 is CASSRDIPSFGELFF. In DNA form, the CDR3 reads TGTGCCAGCAGTAGAGACATCCCCTCTTTCGGAGAACTGTTTTTT.

Ten or more counts support this clonotype. This sequence joins TRBV15 and TRBJ1-1; no clear D gene. The CDR3 contains 20 residues. Germline V gene lookup returns CDR1 LNHNV and CDR2 YYDKDF (reference sequence). V lost 1 base, J lost 1 base, and 25 bases lay in between. CDR3 amino acids: CATSRARAAPGPESNTEAFF. In DNA form, the CDR3 reads TGTGCCACCAGCAGAGCTCGGGCCGCTCCCGGGCCAGAATCGAACACTGAAGCTTTCTTT.

This clonotype has at least ten counts. V usage is TRBV27 and J usage is TRBJ2-1, with 8 nucleotides matching TRBD2. Germline trimming cut 2 bases from V and 2 bases from J; bases unmatched to any gene: 2. Germline lookup yields CDR1 MNHEY and CDR2 SMNVEV (reference sequence). The CDR3 consists of 15 residues. The CDR3 reads CASSLAGRAYNEQFF. The CDR3 nucleotides are TGTGCCAGCAGTTTAGCCGGGAGGGCCTACAATGAGCAGTTCTTC.

This clonotype was counted at least ten times. The chain joins TRBV28 to TRBJ1-2; D uncertain. Trimming took off 4 bases at V and 1 base at J, with 10 bases between the two ends. This CDR3 comprises 14 residues. CDR1 MDHEN and CDR2 SYDVKM come from the germline V gene. The CDR3 nucleotides are TGTGCCAGCAGTTCACGCAACTATAACTATGGCTACACCTTC. Protein sequence: CASSSRNYNYGYTF.

There are a few counts of this clonotype. The chain uses TRBV6-1 and TRBJ2-5, with D possibly matching TRBD2 (6 bases). Germline V gene data show CDR1 as MNHNS and CDR2 as SASEGT. The CDR3 consists of 17 residues. V shed 1 base and J shed 1 base, with 16 bases lying between them. CDR3: CASSEGVGGIFQETQYF. Written as DNA, the CDR3 is TGTGCCAGCAGTGAAGGGGTTGGGGGGATCTTCCAAGAGACCCAGTACTTC.

The chain joins TRBV2 to TRBJ2-3; 9 bases align to TRBD2. V dropped 8 bases and J dropped 2; count of bases not matched to a gene: 11. Germline V gene data show CDR1 as SNHLY and CDR2 as FYNNEI. The CDR3 spans 16 residues. The CDR3 coding sequence is TGTGCCAGCGATTATAGCGGGAGACTCTACACAGATACGCAGTATTTT. Translating it yields CASDYSGRLYTDTQYF.

This clonotype has ten or more counts. Written as DNA, the CDR3 is TGTGCTAGTGGTTTAGGGGGCACTGAAGCTTTCTTT. It encodes CASGLGGTEAFF. The V and J genes are TRBV12-5 and TRBJ1-1; TRBD1 might be the D (6 bases). This CDR3 has 12 amino acids. The V gene lost 3 bases and the J gene lost 4 bases, with 6 bases spanning the gap. Germline V gene data show CDR1 as LGHNT and CDR2 as FRNRAP.

The V and J genes are TRBV5-1 and TRBJ2-7; D is possibly TRBD1 (5 bases). The V end was cut by 0 bases, the J end by 5 bases, with 12 bases between. The CDR3 is made up of 14 amino acids. Germline V gene sequence: CDR1 SGHRS, CDR2 YFSETQ. The CDR3 loop is CASSLAGRAHEQYF. In nucleotides, the CDR3 is TGCGCCAGCAGCTTGGCCGGCAGGGCCCACGAGCAGTACTTC.

This clonotype turned up a few times. The rearrangement links TRBV29-1 to TRBJ2-7; D remains unclear. V lost 4 bases to trimming and J lost 0 bases, with 7 bases between them. The germline gives CDR1 SQVTM, CDR2 ANQGSEA. The CDR3 is made up of 12 amino acids. CDR3 in DNA: TGCAGCGTTGTAATCAGCTCCTACGAGCAGTACTTC. Encoded protein: CSVVISSYEQYF.

This sequence joins TRBV25-1 and TRBJ2-1; D is undetermined. The CDR3 runs 12 residues. The germline CDR1 and CDR2 sequences are MGHDK and SYGVNS. Trimming removed 2 bases at V and 13 bases at J, with 12 bases between. CDR3: CASSEVGQSQFF. Written as DNA, the CDR3 is TGTGCCAGCAGTGAAGTCGGCCAAAGTCAGTTCTTC.